This T cell receptor beta chain was found in a study of blood T cell repertoires in COVID-19. At the level of the study: Spain, Italy and the United States supplied samples that represented acute and convalescent COVID-19. PBMCs, B-cell-depleted T cells, or T cells provided the cDNA or gDNA that made up the material.

In the source study's methods: Quantification of nucleated cells was approximated via reference gene primer amplification. Generated by immunoSEQ multiplex PCR, the TCRdb table keeps only in-frame clones and is missing some. Clonal size and the V and J genes are those of that table, whereas D and trimming came from the DNA. The sample has around 130,000 clones, roughly 72% seen once. This CDR3 is 13 amino acids long. Germline V gives CDR1 KGHSH, CDR2 LQKENI. V was clipped by 5 bases and J by 0 bases; unmatched bases: 0. The specimen was peripheral blood. V and J are TRBV18 and TRBJ2-7, with TRBD1 matching over 8 bases. This clonotype was sampled from a human donor in a cohort sampled during active COVID-19. The CDR3 loop reads CASSGTGSYEQYF. In DNA, the CDR3 is TGTGCCAGCTCAGGGACAGGCTCCTACGAGCAGTACTTC.